A selection of T cell receptor beta chains follows, all from one sample in a study of shared clonotypes between healthy human individuals. The table came from immunoSEQ multiplex PCR; TCRdb's copy has only in-frame clones and leaves some out. The sample records millions of clones, over 85% being singletons. Material: naive CD4+ T cells sorted from blood. These receptors were taken from a man aged 18 to 30 in good health. Each CDR3 is given with its conserved first and last residue. The D gene is left open where the match is weak. Clone size is stated in some rows and not others, as once, few, many or a class when expanded.

>once|TRBJ2-7|.|TRBV10-2
CASRTGVGGYEQYF
TGCGCCAGCAGGACGGGAGTCGGGGGCTACGAGCAGTACTTC
>.|TRBJ2-1|TRBD2|TRBV5-1
CASSLALAGSNEQFF
TGCGCCAGCAGCTTGGCACTAGCGGGTTCCAATGAGCAGTTCTTC
>.|TRBJ2-7|TRBD2|TRBV27
CASRANPQAGGEEQYF
TGTGCCAGCAGGGCAAACCCCCAAGCGGGAGGAGAAGAGCAGTACTTC
>few|TRBJ1-1|TRBD1|TRBV19
CASRLAGGRPEAFF
TGTGCCAGTAGACTAGCAGGGGGCCGGCCTGAAGCTTTCTTT
>.|TRBJ2-3|TRBD2|TRBV9
CASSVRAGFTDTQYF
TGTGCCAGCAGCGTTAGAGCGGGATTCACAGATACGCAGTATTTT
>.|TRBJ2-5|.|TRBV2
CASSTEGGTETQYF
TGTGCCAGCAGTACCGAGGGGGGCACGGAGACCCAGTACTTC
>.|TRBJ2-5|TRBD1|TRBV5-1
CASSLEGRGSAGETQYF
TGCGCCAGCAGCTTGGAGGGCAGGGGGAGCGCCGGGGAGACCCAGTACTTC
>once|TRBJ2-7|.|TRBV30
CAWSDRYEQYF
TGTGCCTGGAGCGACCGCTACGAGCAGTACTTC
>once|TRBJ1-2|TRBD1|TRBV2
CASRSTGNYGYTF
TGTGCCAGCCGGTCGACAGGGAACTATGGCTACACCTTC
>.|TRBJ1-4|TRBD1|TRBV7-9
CASSLEGTGTNEKLFF
TGTGCCAGCAGCTTGGAAGGGACAGGGACTAATGAAAAACTGTTTTTT
>.|TRBJ1-5|.|TRBV19
CASSTRGDHMGQPQHF
TGTGCCAGTAGTACCCGGGGGGACCACATGGGTCAGCCCCAGCATTTT
>.|TRBJ2-7|TRBD1|TRBV6-5
CASSSGQTYEQYF
TGTGCCAGCAGCTCGGGACAGACCTACGAGCAGTACTTC
>.|TRBJ2-7|TRBD1|TRBV6-6
CASKNPGQGSYEQYF
TGTGCCAGCAAAAATCCGGGACAGGGGTCGTACGAGCAGTACTTC
>.|TRBJ2-7|.|TRBV6-5
CASSYDLEQYF
TGTGCCAGCAGTTACGATCTCGAGCAGTACTTC
>.|TRBJ1-2|.|TRBV27
CASSLLQGRGGYTF
TGTGCCAGCAGCCTTCTTCAGGGAAGAGGTGGCTACACCTTC
>.|TRBJ1-1|.|TRBV7-9
CASSLDVMRVTEAFF
TGTGCCAGCAGCTTAGACGTTATGAGGGTCACTGAAGCTTTCTTT
>.|TRBJ1-5|.|TRBV2
CASNGVSNQPQHF
TGTGCCAGCAATGGGGTGAGCAATCAGCCCCAGCATTTT
>.|TRBJ1-5|.|TRBV15
CATSRGGHPQGNQPQHF
TGTGCCACCAGCAGAGGGGGACACCCACAGGGCAATCAGCCCCAGCATTTT
>.|TRBJ2-5|.|TRBV19
CASSQTRDQMGTQYF
TGTGCCAGTAGTCAGACTCGTGACCAAATGGGGACCCAGTACTTC
>.|TRBJ1-2|.|TRBV5-3
CARSWGGHLFYGYTF
TGTGCCAGAAGCTGGGGGGGACACCTTTTCTATGGCTACACCTTC
>.|TRBJ1-3|.|TRBV18
CASSPTANGNTIYF
TGTGCCAGCTCACCAACCGCGAATGGAAACACCATATATTTT
>.|TRBJ1-2|.|TRBV14
CASSPTRTASGYTF
TGTGCCAGCAGCCCCACCCGGACAGCCTCTGGCTACACCTTC
>.|TRBJ1-1|TRBD1|TRBV6-5
CASNRQGNTEAFF
TGTGCCAGCAACAGACAGGGGAACACTGAAGCTTTCTTT
>.|TRBJ1-5|.|TRBV7-9
CASSLGPENQPQHF
TGTGCCAGCAGCTTAGGGCCAGAAAATCAGCCCCAGCATTTT